This T cell receptor beta chain is drawn from a study of tumour-infiltrating T cells in Burkitt lymphoma. At the level of the study: Repertoire clonality predicted overall and progression-free survival.

A few counts support this clone. TCRdb keeps only in-frame clones here, not all; method: immunoSEQ multiplex PCR. The sample holds about 5,600 clones, 16% seen once. The CDR3 has 15 residues. After removal of 5 bases from V and 4 bases from J, the junction contained 6 bases not matched to a gene. Germline-derived CDR1 and CDR2 are SEHNR and FQNEAQ (reference sequence). Source material: tumor tissue. V and J are TRBV7-9 and TRBJ2-1; 9 bases align to TRBD2. The clonotype originates from a human donor with diffuse large B-cell lymphoma. In nucleotides, the CDR3 is TGTGCCAGCAGCCTTAGCGGGAGCCTATACAATGAGCAGTTCTTC. Its translation: CASSLSGSLYNEQFF.